The 13 T cell receptor beta chains below come from one sample, sequenced in a study of blood T cell repertoires in COVID-19. Clones were sequenced by immunoSEQ multiplex PCR, and TCRdb holds only the in-frame ones, with some missing. This sample has 120,000 to 150,000 clones; approximately 86% occur once, and the top ten carry roughly 4%. Input material: PBMCs or T cells enriched from blood (not recorded which). Source of these receptors: a woman in her 40s who had been exposed to COVID-19.

The CDR3 DNA reads as TGTGCCAGCAGCCAAGACGGGACTAGCTCTGGGGCCAACGTCCTGACTTTC. The encoded protein is CASSQDGTSSGANVLTF. The chain carries TRBV3-1 (or the pseudogene TRBV3-2) and TRBJ2-6, with TRBD2 matching 8 bases. This CDR3 is 17 amino acids long. V trimming: 0 bases; J trimming: 0 bases; junction bases outside the gene matches: 1. From germline, CDR1 is LGHDT and CDR2 YNNKEL (reference sequence).

V is TRBV10-3 and J is TRBJ1-1, with 10 positions matching TRBD1. The CDR3 covers 15 residues. V lost 2 bases, J lost 1 base, and 1 base stayed unmatched. CDR1 and CDR2 from the germline V gene are ENHRY and SYGVKD. The CDR3 region is CAISEGTGANTEAFF. Written as DNA, the CDR3 is TGTGCCATCAGTGAGGGGACAGGGGCGAACACTGAAGCTTTCTTT.

V gene TRBV5-4 combines with J gene TRBJ1-1, with 10 nucleotides matching TRBD1. V was pared by 4 bases and J by 2 bases, with 5 bases of the junction left unmatched. The germline V gene has CDR1 SGHNT and CDR2 YYREEE (reference sequence). The CDR3 contains 15 residues. CDR3 bases: TGTGCCAGCAGCAAAAGACAGGGGGCCAACACTGAAGCTTTCTTT. It encodes CASSKRQGANTEAFF.

This chain links TRBV20-1 with TRBJ2-7, with D possibly TRBD2 on 6 matching bases. Trimming cost V 3 bases and J 6 bases, with 12 bases left between them. This CDR3 has 12 amino acids. Germline-derived CDR1 and CDR2 are DFQATT and SNEGSKA (reference sequence). The CDR3 DNA reads TGCAGTGCTAGTTGGCTAGCGAGCGAGCAGTACTTC. It yields the protein CSASWLASEQYF.

Note on this clone: The junction and the germline gene differ at one end; a read error may be behind it. In nucleotides, the CDR3 is TGCGCCAGCACCTTGGGACTAGCGGGAAACTACGAGCAGTACTTC. It is translated as CASTLGLAGNYEQYF. V is TRBV5-1 and J is TRBJ2-7; 13 bases match TRBD2. The CDR3 extends over 15 amino acids. CDR1 and CDR2 from the germline V gene are SGHRS and YFSETQ. The whole variable domain, remainder taken from reference TRBV5-1 and TRBJ2-7, is KAGVTQTPRYLIKTRGQQVTLSCSPISGHRSVSWYQQTPGQGLQFLFEYFSETQRNKGNFPGRFSGRQFSNSRSEMNVSTLELGDSALYLCASTLGLAGNYEQYFGPGTRLTVT.

The rearrangement joins TRBV5-1 to TRBJ1-4; 12 bases are shared with TRBD1. CDR1 is SGHRS and CDR2 is YFSETQ in the germline V gene. J lost 2 bases, V lost 4 bases, and 3 bases had no gene match. The CDR3 has 16 residues. CDR3 sequence: CASSRDRGQTNEKLFF. CDR3 nucleotides: TGCGCCAGCAGCAGGGACAGGGGGCAGACTAATGAAAAACTGTTTTTT.

This clone was observed a single time. The chain employs TRBV9 and TRBJ1-2; 9 bases match TRBD1. This CDR3 has 16 amino acids. V lost 4 bases, J lost 4 bases, and 11 bases stayed unmatched. Germline V gene lookup returns CDR1 SGDLS and CDR2 YYNGEE. CDR3 sequence (DNA): TGTGCCAGCAGCCCGACTGGGACAGGGCCCGTCTATGGCTACACCTTC. Translated: CASSPTGTGPVYGYTF.

The chain has TRBV29-1 and TRBJ2-1; 7 bases line up with TRBD1. The CDR3 consists of 13 residues. The V gene end was trimmed by 7 bases and the J gene end by 5 bases; junction bases not matched to a gene: 8. Germline CDR1 and CDR2: SQVTM and ANQGSEA. DNA of the CDR3: TGCAGCGCCCATGGACAGGAAAACAATGAGCAGTTCTTC. Its protein is CSAHGQENNEQFF.

The chain joins TRBV3-1 (or the pseudogene TRBV3-2) to TRBJ1-2; perhaps TRBD1 as D (5 bases). V was cut by 6 bases and J by 4 bases, with 12 bases left in between. The CDR3 covers 13 residues. From germline, CDR1 is LGHDT and CDR2 YNNKEL (reference sequence). The CDR3 is CASRVQGSYGYTF. Here the CDR3 DNA reads TGTGCCAGCAGGGTTCAGGGTAGCTATGGCTACACCTTC.

This clone was picked up a small number of times. V is TRBV6-4 and J is TRBJ2-3; D may be TRBD1 (5 bases). V was clipped by 6 bases and J by 2 bases, with 9 bases between them. The CDR3 has 13 residues. Germline assignment: CDR1 MRHNA and CDR2 SNTAGT. This chain's CDR3 is CASSSGPTDTQYF. CDR3 sequence (DNA): TGTGCCAGCAGCTCAGGGCCCACAGATACGCAGTATTTT.

This chain joins TRBV28 and TRBJ1-5; D gene ambiguous. The CDR3 length is 12 residues. V lost 6 bases and J lost 9, with 12 bases in between. Germline CDR1 and CDR2: MDHEN and SYDVKM. This CDR3 reads CASSLLRGPQHF. CDR3 coding DNA: TGTGCCAGCAGCCTTCTGCGAGGGCCCCAGCATTTT. The full variable domain, with the rest looked up from reference TRBV28 and TRBJ1-5, is DVKVTQSSRYLVKRTGEKVFLECVQDMDHENMFWYRQDPGLGLRLIYFSYDVKMKEKGDIPEGYSVSREKKERFSLILESASTNQTSMYLCASSLLRGPQHFGDGTRLSIL.

The chain uses TRBV3-1 (or the pseudogene TRBV3-2) and TRBJ2-4, with 8 bases lining up with TRBD1. Germline V gene data show CDR1 as LGHDT and CDR2 as YNNKEL (reference sequence). Trimming took 4 bases from V and 8 from J; bases not matched to a gene: 7. The CDR3 runs 14 residues. The CDR3 nucleotides are TGTGCCAGCAGCCCTCGACAGGGGATAGACATTCAGTACTTC. Amino acids: CASSPRQGIDIQYF.

V gene TRBV18 combines with J gene TRBJ2-7; 8 bases fit TRBD1. J lost 2 bases, V lost 9 bases, and 9 bases had no gene match. The CDR3 length is 14 residues. Germline loops: CDR1 KGHSH, CDR2 LQKENI. The CDR3 coding sequence is TGTGCCAGTAGCACGGGACAGGCCCCCTACGAGCAGTACTTC. It encodes CASSTGQAPYEQYF.